These 12 T cell receptor beta chains came from one sample sequenced in a study of CD8 T cells in Susac syndrome. RNA was extracted with the RNeasy kit, and a quantity of roughly 0.5 to 1 ug was reverse transcribed using random hexamers. TCRdb independently ran MiXCR on the immunoSEQ multiplex PCR reads; one entry per CDR3 protein. The sample lists 330,000 or so distinct CDR3 sequences; 89% were seen once. Material for sequencing was CD8+ T cells from PBMCs. The receptor set was obtained from a human donor with multiple sclerosis.

The gene calls are TRBV7-9 and TRBJ2-7; TRBD1 agrees at 9 bases. The trim removed 6 bases at V and 1 base at J, leaving 13 bases unmatched. CDR1 is SEHNR and CDR2 is FQNEAQ in the germline V gene (reference sequence). The CDR3 is 17 residues long. This chain's CDR3 is CASSTSQGQGGSYEQYF. Written as DNA, the CDR3 is TGTGCCAGCAGTACCTCACAGGGACAGGGTGGTTCCTACGAGCAGTACTTC.

The genes are TRBV25-1 and TRBJ2-7, with no clear D. Germline-derived CDR1 and CDR2 are MGHDK and SYGVNS. The CDR3 contains 13 residues. The V end lost 3 bases, the J end lost 5 bases, and 11 bases lay between the germline ends. The CDR3 sequence is CASSDVSYHEQYF. The DNA of the CDR3 is TGTGCCAGCAGTGATGTGAGTTACCACGAGCAGTACTTC.

This chain connects TRBV6-2 or TRBV6-3 to TRBJ2-2; TRBD1 aligns across 8 bases. The J segment lost 3 bases and the V segment lost 10 bases, leaving 4 bases of the junction unmatched. CDR3 size: 13 residues. CDR1 and CDR2 from the germline V gene are MNHEY and SVGEGT. CDR3 DNA sequence: TGTGCCACAGGGGGCGCAGACACCGGGGAGCTGTTTTTT. Protein product: CATGGADTGELFF.

The chain employs TRBV9 and TRBJ2-3; D is possibly TRBD1 (5 bases). The length of the CDR3 is 16 residues. Germline CDR1 reads SGDLS; CDR2 reads YYNGEE. V was cut by 0 bases and J by 0 bases, with 11 bases left in between. The CDR3 region is CASSVGGTASTDTQYF. CDR3 nucleotides: TGTGCCAGCAGCGTAGGGGGCACCGCTAGCACAGATACGCAGTATTTT.

V gene TRBV6-5 combines with J gene TRBJ2-5, with 9 bases identical to TRBD2. CDR3 length: 17 amino acids. With 0 bases clipped from V and 4 bases from J, the junction kept 9 bases outside the gene matches. The germline gives CDR1 MNHEY, CDR2 SVGAGI. CDR3 in amino acids: CASSYSIAGGPGETQYF. CDR3 DNA sequence: TGTGCCAGCAGTTACTCGATCGCGGGAGGGCCCGGAGAGACCCAGTACTTC.

This clonotype showed up just once. The chain links TRBV28 to TRBJ2-7, with TRBD1 identical over 7 bases. CDR1 is MDHEN and CDR2 is SYDVKM in the germline V gene. The CDR3 is 16 amino acids. The V gene end was trimmed by 5 bases and the J gene end by 0 bases; junction bases not matched to a gene: 10. CDR3 nucleotide sequence: TGTGCCAGCAGTCTCGACGTAGGGGACAGCTCCTACGAGCAGTACTTC. This translates into CASSLDVGDSSYEQYF.

This chain connects TRBV29-1 to TRBJ1-1, with TRBD1 matching 7 bases. CDR3 length: 12 residues. Per the germline V gene, CDR1 is SQVTM and CDR2 is ANQGSEA. V lost 4 bases, J lost 9 bases, and 8 bases stayed unmatched. CDR3 region: CSVGGTEPKAFF. The CDR3 region has the DNA TGCAGCGTTGGGGGGACAGAGCCTAAAGCTTTCTTT.

The V gene is TRBV6-5, the J gene TRBJ1-2; unclear D gene. Germline CDR1 and CDR2: MNHEY and SVGAGI. The CDR3 totals 14 residues. Trimming pared 2 bases from V and 2 bases from J, leaving 9 bases between. CDR3 residues: CASSYNPSNYGYTF. The CDR3 DNA reads TGTGCCAGCAGTTACAATCCCTCGAACTATGGCTACACCTTC.

The chain has TRBV20-1 and TRBJ2-7, with 8 bases identical to TRBD1. With 1 base clipped from V and 0 bases from J, the junction kept 5 bases outside the gene matches. In germline, CDR1 is DFQATT, CDR2 SNEGSKA (reference sequence). There are 15 residues in the CDR3. CDR3 region: CSARVPDRASYEQYF. The DNA of the CDR3 is TGCAGTGCTAGAGTACCGGACAGGGCCTCCTACGAGCAGTACTTC.

V and J are TRBV4-2 and TRBJ2-3; D possibly matches TRBD1 or TRBD2 (5 bases each). With 0 bases removed from V and 4 bases from J, the gap between germline ends came to 11 bases. Germline V gene sequence: CDR1 LGHNA, CDR2 YNFKEQ. CDR3 length: 15 residues. For the CDR3, the DNA is TGTGCCAGCAGCCAAGAGAGGGGTGGGGCAGATACGCAGTATTTT. As protein: CASSQERGGADTQYF.

This chain links TRBV5-4 with TRBJ2-1; possibly TRBD2 for D (6 bases). V gave up 7 bases and J gave up 5 bases, with 13 bases separating them. CDR1 is SGHNT, CDR2 YYREEE, per germline (reference sequence). The CDR3 has 13 amino acids. Here the CDR3 DNA reads TGTGCCAGCGCGGGACTTGTTAACAATGAGCAGTTCTTC. Amino acid sequence: CASAGLVNNEQFF.

Comment on this clonotype: One junction end disagrees with the germline gene, perhaps due to a read error. The J gene is TRBJ1-1, the V gene TRBV19; unclear D gene. Germline CDR1 and CDR2: LNHDA and SQIVND (reference sequence). This CDR3 region has 11 residues. CDR3 in DNA: TGTGCCTGTAGTATAGATGGCATGCAGTTCTTT. Its translation: CACSIDGMQFF.